This is a list of T cell receptor beta chains from one sample in a study of read filtering for tumor transcriptome and immune sequencing. MiXCR, run by TCRdb on the reads, gives a single entry per CDR3 protein. The table records 75,000 to 95,000 distinct CDR3 sequences, approximately 13% of them present only once. The material sequenced was a population of CD138-negative cells sorted from bone marrow. The receptors originated from a donor aged 40 or over with multiple myeloma. Both conserved end residues are part of each CDR3. The order of the fields is J gene, V gene, D gene, clone size, CDR3 DNA, CDR3 protein. A D gene is named only where the DNA matches it firmly. Clone sizes are given selectively: once, few, many, or a class where the clone is expanded.

>TRBJ1-1|TRBV18|-|many
TGTGCCAGCTCACCACCCTCCGGGTCGACTGAAGCTTTCTTT
CASSPPSGSTEAFF
>TRBJ2-1|TRBV19|-|many
TGTGCCAGTCAGTCCCCCGAGGGCTCTGAGCAGTTCTTC
CASQSPEGSEQFF
>TRBJ2-1|TRBV3-1|TRBD1|many
TGTGCCAGCAGCCAAGGGACCTCCGGGACAGGGTGGAGCTCCTACAATGAGCAGTTCTTC
CASSQGTSGTGWSSYNEQFF
>TRBJ2-3|TRBV5-1|-|many
TGCGCCAGCAGCTTCGGGACTAGCACAGATACGCAGTATTTT
CASSFGTSTDTQYF
>TRBJ2-1|TRBV3-1|TRBD1|many
TGTGCCAGCAGCCAACACCCCCCCGGGACAGGTAATGAGCAGTTCTTC
CASSQHPPGTGNEQFF
>TRBJ2-1|TRBV20-1|TRBD1|many
TGCAGTGCTAGACGACAGGGCTACAATGAGCAGTTCTTC
CSARRQGYNEQFF
>TRBJ1-1|TRBV5-1|-|many
TGCGCCAGCAGCTTGGAGAACAGGGTAAATACTGAAGCTTTCTTT
CASSLENRVNTEAFF
>TRBJ2-1|TRBV5-1|-|many
TGCGCCAGCAGCCCGACCGGGGCCCCCGGAGGAAATGAGCAGTTCTTC
CASSPTGAPGGNEQFF
>TRBJ2-7|TRBV5-1|-|many
TGCGCCAGCAGCTCGGACGGATACTACGAGCAGTACTTC
CASSSDGYYEQYF
>TRBJ2-5|TRBV18|-|-
TGTGCCAGCTCAGCTACAGGAGTCCAAGAGACCCAGTACTTC
CASSATGVQETQYF
>TRBJ2-2|TRBV11-2|-|few
TGTGCCAGCAGCTTAGGCGGGGGCCGGGCCGGGGAGCTGTTTTTT
CASSLGGGRAGELFF
>TRBJ2-3|TRBV5-1|TRBD1|many
TGCGCCAGCAGCACAAACAGGGGAAGCACAGATACGCAGTATTTT
CASSTNRGSTDTQYF
>TRBJ2-2|TRBV5-4|TRBD1|-
TGTGCCAGCAGCAAGGGACAGGGCAACGGGGAGCTGTTTTTT
CASSKGQGNGELFF
>TRBJ1-1|TRBV7-9|-|many
TGTGCCAGCAGCCTCACTACAGGGAACACTGAAGCTTTCTTT
CASSLTTGNTEAFF
>TRBJ1-1|TRBV5-1|-|many
TGCGCCAGCAGCTTAGCCAAGAACACTGAAGCTTTCTTT
CASSLAKNTEAFF
>TRBJ2-1|TRBV7-9|-|many
TGTGCCAGCACCCGCGCGGGGAGCTCCTACAATGAGCAGTTCTTC
CASTRAGSSYNEQFF
>TRBJ2-2|TRBV5-1|TRBD1|many
TGCGCCAGCAAACCGGGACAGCTTATGAACACCGGGGAGCTGTTTTTT
CASKPGQLMNTGELFF
>TRBJ1-5|TRBV12-3/TRBV12-4|-|-
TGTGCCAGCAGCAGGACATATTTAGGTCAGCCCCAGCATTTT
CASSRTYLGQPQHF
>TRBJ2-3|TRBV5-1|TRBD1|-
TGCGCCAGCAGCCCCGGGACAGGGGCGGATACGCAGTATTTT
CASSPGTGADTQYF
>TRBJ1-5|TRBV28|-|many
TGTGCCAGCAGTTTTACGCGGACCTATCAGCCCCAGCATTTT
CASSFTRTYQPQHF
>TRBJ2-1|TRBV5-1|-|many
TGCGCCAGCAGCTTGGGAGGGCCCCCCAATGAGCAGTTCTTC
CASSLGGPPNEQFF
>TRBJ2-2|TRBV6-2/TRBV6-3|-|many
TGTGCCAGCAGAAAGGTCCTTTGGGCCGGGGAGCTGTTTTTT
CASRKVLWAGELFF
>TRBJ2-3|TRBV13|TRBD1|many
TGTGCCAGCAGCATATTACAGGGGGCGCGGGATACGCAGTATTTT
CASSILQGARDTQYF
>TRBJ1-1|TRBV11-3|-|-
TGTGCCAGCAGCCCCCTCGATCGGGGCAGTGACACTGAAGCTTTCTTT
CASSPLDRGSDTEAFF
>TRBJ1-2|TRBV28|-|many
TGTGCCAGCAGTTTGGGCGGGCATGGCTACACCTTC
CASSLGGHGYTF
>TRBJ2-7|TRBV6-2/TRBV6-3|TRBD2|-
TGTGCCAGCACCCCGGGACTAGCGGGAGTTACCTACGAGCAGTACTTC
CASTPGLAGVTYEQYF
>TRBJ2-2|TRBV7-2|-|many
TGTGCCAGCAGCTTTCGGACAGCCGGAACCGGGGAGCTGTTTTTT
CASSFRTAGTGELFF
>TRBJ1-6|TRBV20-1|-|many
TGCAGTGCTAGAGATCTCCGGGACTCCCGGAGCTCCTATAATTCACCCCTCCACTTT
CSARDLRDSRSSYNSPLHF
>TRBJ1-4|TRBV25-1|-|many
TGTGCCAGCAGTAAAGGACTTGAAAAACTGTTTTTT
CASSKGLEKLFF
>TRBJ1-1|TRBV29-1|TRBD1|many
TGCAGCACCCGACCCGGGACAGGGGACCCTGAAGCTTTCTTT
CSTRPGTGDPEAFF
>TRBJ2-2|TRBV9|-|many
TGTGCCAGCAGGGGAGATGGAGGGGAGCTGTTTTTT
CASRGDGGELFF
>TRBJ2-2|TRBV11-3|TRBD1|-
TGTGCCAGCAGTTATACAGGGGGCCTAGGCGGGGAGCTGTTTTTT
CASSYTGGLGGELFF
>TRBJ1-5|TRBV4-2|-|many
TGTGCCAGCAGCCAAGACGGGGGCCCCGCGGCCAATCAGCCCCAGCATTTT
CASSQDGGPAANQPQHF
>TRBJ2-1|TRBV29-1|TRBD2|-
TGCAGCGTTGAAGGACTAGCGGGATACGAGCAGTTCTTC
CSVEGLAGYEQFF
>TRBJ2-5|TRBV24-1|-|-
TGTGCCACCAGTGATTTAGGAGGGACCCAAGAGACCCAGTACTTC
CATSDLGGTQETQYF
>TRBJ2-5|TRBV29-1|-|many
TGCAGCGGAGGGGTTCGGGAGACCCAGTACTTC
CSGGVRETQYF
>TRBJ1-5|TRBV20-1|-|many
TGCAGTGCTAGAGGGCAGAATCAGCCCCAGCATTTT
CSARGQNQPQHF
>TRBJ2-3|TRBV29-1|-|many
TGCAGCGTCGCCGGCCCCCTACTAGTGTCGAGCACAGATACGCAGTATTTT
CSVAGPLLVSSTDTQYF
>TRBJ2-1|TRBV29-1|-|many
TGCAGCGCCGACAGGTACAATGAGCAGTTCTTC
CSADRYNEQFF
>TRBJ2-1|TRBV25-1|-|many
TGTGCCAGCACTACTCGTAGTAGCCACAATGAGCAGTTCTTC
CASTTRSSHNEQFF
>TRBJ2-5|TRBV5-1|-|-
TGCGCCAGCAACGAGGGAAATCCTGAGACCCAGTACTTC
CASNEGNPETQYF
>TRBJ2-1|TRBV18|TRBD1|many
TGTGCCAGCTCACCACCCCACAGGGGGAACAATGAGCAGTTCTTC
CASSPPHRGNNEQFF
>TRBJ1-5|TRBV18|-|many
TGTGCCAGCTCACCACCTGGGGGAGGATCGGGTCAGCCCCAGCATTTT
CASSPPGGGSGQPQHF
>TRBJ2-1|TRBV5-5|TRBD1|few
TGTGCCAGCAGCTTGGCACAGGGGGCTTACAATGAGCAGTTCTTC
CASSLAQGAYNEQFF